A single sample is the source of the 29 T cell receptor beta chains below, sequenced in a study of T-cell reconstitution after alpha-beta-depleted transplantation in children. Unique molecular identifiers were incorporated during preparation of the TCRbeta library. MiXCR, run by TCRdb on the PCR reads, gives a single entry per CDR3 protein. The repertoire holds around 250,000 distinct CDR3 sequences, with about 23% as singletons. This specimen was PBMCs, taken before TCRalphabeta/CD19-depleted stem cell transplant. These receptors originate from a girl under 10 years old with Fanconi anemia, due to receive a stem cell transplant.

The chain carries TRBV20-1 and TRBJ2-1; unclear D gene. Between the trimmed V and J ends, which lost 0 bases and 5 bases, there was a span of 14 bases. The germline V gene has CDR1 DFQATT and CDR2 SNEGSKA (reference sequence). The CDR3 totals 15 residues. The CDR3: CSAREDLPPNNEQFF. The CDR3 DNA sequence: TGCAGTGCTAGAGAGGACCTGCCCCCGAACAATGAGCAGTTCTTC.

Many counts were recorded for this clonotype. The chain links TRBV20-1 to TRBJ2-6, with a tentative D call TRBD2 (5 bases). The germline V gene has CDR1 DFQATT and CDR2 SNEGSKA (reference sequence). Trimming cost V 0 bases and J 1 base, with 13 bases left between them. The CDR3 extends over 17 amino acids. The CDR3 sequence: CSARDHKGRSGANVLTF. CDR3 DNA: TGCAGTGCTAGAGATCACAAAGGGAGATCTGGGGCCAACGTCCTGACTTTC.

At least ten counts were recorded for this clonotype. The genes are TRBV7-9 and TRBJ2-7; D is undetermined. Germline V lookup: CDR1 SEHNR, CDR2 FQNEAQ (reference sequence). This CDR3 comprises 12 residues. Trimming stripped 5 bases from V and 3 bases from J, with 8 bases between. The CDR3: CASSTIFYEQYF. The DNA of the CDR3 is TGTGCCAGCAGCACTATTTTCTACGAGCAGTACTTC.

This clonotype was seen only a few times. CDR3 sequence reads: CASSALTGTGGVEQYF. The CDR3, as DNA: TGTGCCAGCAGTGCATTAACCGGGACAGGAGGTGTCGAGCAGTACTTC. V and J are TRBV7-6 and TRBJ2-7; 8 nucleotides match TRBD1. CDR3 size: 16 residues. V shed 6 bases and J 6 bases; nucleotides not matched to a gene: 16. Germline V gene lookup returns CDR1 SGHVS and CDR2 FNYEAQ.

This clonotype was observed a handful of times. The V gene is TRBV20-1, the J gene TRBJ1-2, with TRBD1 matching 10 bases. Germline CDR1 reads DFQATT; CDR2 reads SNEGSKA (reference sequence). This CDR3 is built from 15 residues. With V trimmed by 1 base and J by 5 bases, 7 bases remained unmatched. CDR3 loop: CSARGMDRGEYGYTF. Written as DNA, the CDR3 is TGCAGTGCTAGAGGGATGGACAGGGGGGAATATGGCTACACCTTC.

Turning to this clonotype: This could be a read error, since a much larger clone is one nucleotide away. The V call is TRBV2, the J call TRBJ2-5; TRBD1 matches 8 bases. There are 13 residues in the CDR3. V trimming: 4 bases; J trimming: 5 bases; junction bases outside the gene matches: 3. Per germline, CDR1 SNHLY and CDR2 FYNNEI. The CDR3: CASSGTGRETQYF. For the CDR3, the DNA is TGTGCCAGCAGTGGGACAGGGCGGGAGACCCAGTACTTC.

Regarding this clonotype: This may be a read error: a much more frequent sequence differs by one nucleotide. V is TRBV6-2 or TRBV6-3 and J is TRBJ2-1; 15 nucleotides agree with TRBD2. Germline V lookup: CDR1 MNHEY, CDR2 SVGEGT. There are 17 residues in the CDR3. Written as DNA, the CDR3 is TGTGTCAGCAGTGGACTAGCGGGAGGGTCCTCATACAATGAGCAGTTCTTC. Translating gives CVSSGLAGGSSYNEQFF.

The rearrangement links TRBV28 to TRBJ2-1; 8 bases line up with TRBD1. The V segment lost 6 bases and the J segment 4 bases; nucleotides outside the gene matches: 11. The germline CDR1 and CDR2 sequences are MDHEN and SYDVKM. The CDR3 extends over 16 amino acids. The CDR3 loop reads CASSEAGTGTYNEQFF. The CDR3 nucleotides are TGTGCCAGCAGCGAAGCCGGGACAGGCACATACAATGAGCAGTTCTTC.

This clonotype was observed at least ten times. This chain links TRBV29-1 with TRBJ2-1; 10 positions match TRBD2. After removal of 6 bases from V and 4 bases from J, the junction contained 9 bases not matched to a gene. Germline CDR1 reads SQVTM; CDR2 reads ANQGSEA. The CDR3 contains 15 residues. The CDR3 region is CSVAFGTSAYNEQFF. The CDR3 nucleotides read TGCAGCGTGGCTTTCGGGACTAGCGCGTACAATGAGCAGTTCTTC.

Of note for this clonotype: A much larger clone lies a single base off, so this may be a read error. The gene calls are TRBV9 and TRBJ2-1, with 12 bases matching TRBD2. The V gene's germline CDR1 is SGDLS and CDR2 YYNGEE. The CDR3 totals 17 residues. CDR3 nucleotides: TGTGCCAGCAGCGTAGTGTCTAGCGGGGGGGCCTACAATGAGCGGTTCTTC. Its translation: CASSVVSSGGAYNERFF.

V is TRBV5-1 and J is TRBJ2-7; D is ambiguous. Germline CDR1 and CDR2: SGHRS and YFSETQ. The CDR3 is 12 residues long. Trimming cost V 2 bases and J 6 bases, with 9 bases left between them. The CDR3 DNA reads TGCGCCAGCAGCTTTACCTCGGGCGAGCAGTACTTC. Translated, it gives CASSFTSGEQYF.

The chain uses TRBV20-1 and TRBJ2-1; D remains unclear. Trimming shortened V by 0 bases and J by 8 bases, and 14 bases separated the two germline ends. The CDR3 consists of 14 residues. The V gene's germline CDR1 is DFQATT and CDR2 SNEGSKA (reference sequence). DNA for the CDR3: TGCAGTGCTAGAGATCATTGGGTTAGGGATGAGCAGTTCTTC. Amino acid sequence: CSARDHWVRDEQFF.

This clonotype came up many times. The chain recombines TRBV20-1 with TRBJ2-7; D is unclear. V gave up 7 bases and J gave up 2 bases, with 9 bases separating them. This CDR3 region has 11 residues. From germline, CDR1 is DFQATT and CDR2 SNEGSKA (reference sequence). Here the CDR3 DNA reads TGCAGTGTCATGGGTGCCTACGAGCAGTACTTC. Translating it yields CSVMGAYEQYF.

There are a few counts of this clonotype. The chain uses TRBV27 and TRBJ2-1; D gene uncertain. V shed 3 bases and J shed 5 bases, with 11 bases lying between them. Germline CDR1 and CDR2: MNHEY and SMNVEV (reference sequence). The CDR3 is made up of 14 amino acids. The CDR3 coding sequence is TGTGCCAGCAGTTTTATACAGCGAGACAATGAGCAGTTCTTC. This translates into CASSFIQRDNEQFF.

V usage is TRBV6-2 or TRBV6-3 and J usage is TRBJ2-4, with D possibly TRBD1 on 6 matching bases. V gave up 11 bases and J gave up 1 base, with 27 bases separating them. CDR1 is MNHEY, CDR2 SVGEGT, per germline. The CDR3 is 18 amino acids. The CDR3 region is CAFSSPPQWTDAKNIQYF. Here the CDR3 DNA reads TGTGCCTTCAGTTCTCCCCCTCAATGGACAGACGCCAAAAACATTCAGTACTTC.

This clonotype has ten or more counts. The chain links TRBV3-2 to TRBJ2-1; the table's D call of TRBD2 was not tested on the DNA. TRBV3-2 is classified as a pseudogene. The CDR3 runs 20 residues. CDR3 bases: TGTGCCAGCAGCCCTCATTTCCGGACTAGCGGGTTGAGCTCCTACAATGAGCAGTTCTTC. Amino acid sequence: CASSPHFRTSGLSSYNEQFF.

This clonotype was recorded at least ten times. V usage is TRBV29-1 and J usage is TRBJ2-7; 10 bases are a match to TRBD2. Germline-derived CDR1 and CDR2 are SQVTM and ANQGSEA. J gave up 2 bases and V 7 bases, and 5 bases lay outside the gene matches. This CDR3 is built from 13 residues. DNA of the CDR3: TGCAGCGCCCAACTAGCGGGGACCTACGAGCAGTACTTC. Its translation: CSAQLAGTYEQYF.

V and J are TRBV6-5 and TRBJ1-6; possible D gene TRBD1, 5 bases. V lost 2 bases, J lost 10 bases, and 9 bases lay in between. CDR3 size: 13 residues. Per the germline V gene, CDR1 is MNHEY and CDR2 is SVGAGI. Here the CDR3 reads CASSYAGVSPLHF. DNA of the CDR3: TGTGCCAGCAGTTACGCGGGGGTCTCACCCCTCCACTTT.

This clonotype was picked up many times. The chain couples TRBV20-1 to TRBJ2-1; TRBD2 matches 14 bases. This CDR3 region has 17 residues. CDR1 is DFQATT and CDR2 is SNEGSKA in the germline V gene (reference sequence). The V and J ends lost 5 bases and 2 bases, in that order; junction bases with no gene match: 8. CDR3 amino acids: CSAPRLAGGIAYNEQFF. The CDR3 DNA reads as TGCAGTGCTCCGAGACTAGCGGGAGGGATCGCCTACAATGAGCAGTTCTTC.

The table lists this clonotype with a few counts. The chain has TRBV4-2 and TRBJ2-7; maybe TRBD2 (5 bases). CDR1 is LGHNA, CDR2 YNFKEQ, per germline. There are 14 residues in the CDR3. V was pared by 4 bases and J by 6 bases, with 16 bases between. Here the CDR3 DNA reads TGTGCCAGCAGCCCAGGACTCCAAATCTGCGAGCAGTACTTC. Protein: CASSPGLQICEQYF.

The CDR3 here is CASSYSGRYYEQYF. CDR3 nucleotides: TGTGCCAGCAGTTACTCAGGACGGTACTACGAGCAGTACTTC. The V and J genes are TRBV6-5 and TRBJ2-7; no clear D. The length of the CDR3 is 14 residues. CDR1 and CDR2 from the germline V gene are MNHEY and SVGAGI. Deletions cut 0 bases from V and 3 bases from J, with 9 bases between.

This clonotype was seen many times. J is TRBJ2-1 and V is TRBV12-3 or TRBV12-4; D is perhaps TRBD1 (5 bases). The CDR3 has 17 residues. Deletions cut 2 bases from V and 1 base from J, with 15 bases between. The DNA for the CDR3 is TGTGCCAGCAGTTTACTAGTATCAAGGGGTTCCTACAATGAGCAGTTCTTC. Protein: CASSLLVSRGSYNEQFF.

In this sample, this clonotype turned up many times. The chain joins TRBV12-3 or TRBV12-4 to TRBJ1-6, with a possible D match to TRBD1 (5 bases). This CDR3 spans 15 amino acids. Trimming left V 2 bases short and J 7 bases short, with 12 bases between. CDR3 DNA: TGTGCCAGCAGTTTACTGGGGCACTCAAATTCACCCCTCCACTTT. This gives the protein CASSLLGHSNSPLHF.

The chain is built from TRBV20-1 and TRBJ1-5; D unclear. This CDR3 contains 14 residues. Germline CDR1 DFQATT, CDR2 SNEGSKA (reference sequence). Trimming left V 0 bases short and J 3 bases short, with 9 bases between. Written as DNA, the CDR3 is TGCAGTGCTAGAGATCCCCAGGACAATCAGCCCCAGCATTTT. Its translation: CSARDPQDNQPQHF.

CDR3 bases: TGTGCCAGCAGCATCAAGCGGGGGACGCACAATGAGCAGTTCTTC. This encodes CASSIKRGTHNEQFF. The chain links TRBV7-3 to TRBJ2-1, with TRBD2 matching over 8 bases. V lost 5 bases to trimming and J lost 5 bases; unmatched junction nucleotides: 8. Per germline, CDR1 SGHTA and CDR2 FQGTGA. CDR3 length: 15 residues.

This clonotype was seen only a few times. The gene calls are TRBV10-3 and TRBJ2-7; D call uncertain. Germline CDR1 ENHRY, CDR2 SYGVKD. Deletions cut 3 bases from V and 7 bases from J, with 13 bases between. CDR3 length: 13 amino acids. The DNA of the CDR3 is TGTGCCATCAGTGATTCTAATTGGATAGAGCAGTACTTC. This encodes CAISDSNWIEQYF.

The V call is TRBV13, the J call TRBJ2-7; TRBD2 might be the D (5 bases). Germline CDR1 PRHDT, CDR2 FYEKMQ (reference sequence). The CDR3 loop spans 13 amino acids. Between the trimmed V and J ends, which lost 2 bases and 4 bases, there was a span of 9 bases. The CDR3 spells CASSLRGKYEQYF. In DNA form, the CDR3 reads TGTGCCAGCAGCTTAAGAGGGAAGTACGAGCAGTACTTC.

J is TRBJ2-7 and V is TRBV12-3 or TRBV12-4, with D maybe TRBD2 (6 bases). The CDR3 is 12 amino acids. The V gene lost 6 bases and the J gene lost 4 bases, with 10 bases spanning the gap. CDR3 sequence (DNA): TGTGCCAGCAGGGACGGGGGATACGAGCAGTACTTC. This encodes CASRDGGYEQYF.

Comments on this clonotype: With a much larger clone just one base away, this may be a read error. The chain is built from TRBV3-1 and TRBJ2-1, with D perhaps matching TRBD1 or TRBD2 (5 bases each). The CDR3 has 13 amino acids. The germline V gene encodes CDR1 LGHDT and CDR2 YNNKEL (reference sequence). V shed 4 bases and J shed 5 bases, with 9 bases lying between them. CDR3 coding DNA: TGTGCCAGCAGCCCGGGACCAGACAATGAGCAGTTCTTC. Its translation is CASSPGPDNEQFF.